This passage covers 30 T cell receptor beta chains from one sample sequenced in a study of T cell repertoires in cytomegalovirus infection. TCRdb re-called the reads through MiXCR, storing one row per CDR3 protein. The sample has 100,000 or so distinct CDR3 sequences, 23% seen once; the top ten hold around 40%. Sequencing was carried out using CD8+ T cells from PBMCs. These receptors originate from a human donor in good health (CMV status not recorded). Some clones in this sample may be carry-over from other donors' samples.

This clonotype was picked up many times. The chain recombines TRBV28 with TRBJ2-3; TRBD2 might be the D (6 bases). Trimming removed 3 bases from V and 0 bases from J, with 13 bases in between. This CDR3 has 16 residues. Germline CDR1 is MDHEN and CDR2 is SYDVKM. CDR3 in DNA: TGTGCCAGCAGTTTCGGGCGGGGATCTAGCACAGATACGCAGTATTTT. It is translated as CASSFGRGSSTDTQYF.

This clonotype was seen a few times. The rearrangement uses TRBV2 and TRBJ2-2; the D is unclear. CDR3 length: 13 residues. Germline CDR1 SNHLY, CDR2 FYNNEI. The ends were cut back, 3 bases at V and 0 bases at J, with 2 bases in the middle. CDR3 region: CASSETNTGELFF. Here the CDR3 DNA reads TGTGCCAGCAGTGAGACGAACACCGGGGAGCTGTTTTTT.

This rearrangement joins TRBV4-3 to TRBJ2-1, with D possibly TRBD2 on 5 matching bases. The V and J ends lost 0 bases and 4 bases respectively, with 10 bases between them. Germline CDR1 is LGHNA and CDR2 is YSLEER. The CDR3 is made up of 15 amino acids. The CDR3 sequence is CASSQELGLYNEQFF. In DNA, the CDR3 is TGCGCCAGCAGCCAAGAGCTTGGACTGTACAATGAGCAGTTCTTC.

CDR3 sequence reads: CASSPAGGEQYF. The CDR3 DNA follows: TGTGCCAGCAGCCCAGCCGGGGGTGAGCAGTACTTC. The chain is built from TRBV9 and TRBJ2-7; weak D call: TRBD2 (6 bases). From germline, CDR1 is SGDLS and CDR2 YYNGEE. With 4 bases removed from V and 7 bases from J, the gap between germline ends came to 12 bases. This CDR3 contains 12 residues. The full variable domain, in which reference TRBV9 and TRBJ2-7 provide the parts outside the CDR3, is DSGVTQTPKHLITATGQRVTLRCSPRSGDLSVYWYQQSLDQGLQFLIQYYNGEERAKGNILERFSAQQFPDLHSELNLSSLELGDSALYFCASSPAGGEQYFGPGTRLTVT.

The chain employs TRBV10-3 and TRBJ1-2; D not certain. Germline V gene lookup returns CDR1 ENHRY and CDR2 SYGVKD. The CDR3 covers 14 residues. V lost 3 bases and J 2 bases, leaving 10 bases between the germline ends. CDR3 nucleotides: TGTGCCATCAGTGAACTTGCGGGAAACTATGGCTACACCTTC. It translates to CAISELAGNYGYTF.

Concerning this clonotype: A junction boundary mismatches the germline segment, possibly from a read error. The chain recombines TRBV7-9 with TRBJ1-2, with TRBD1 matching over 7 bases. Germline V gives CDR1 SEHNR, CDR2 FQNEAQ (reference sequence). The CDR3 runs 15 residues. CDR3 sequence (DNA): TGTGCCGGCAGCTTACCCACAGGGGAGATCTATGGCTACACTTTC. It encodes CAGSLPTGEIYGYTF. The full variable domain, in which reference TRBV7-9 and TRBJ1-2 provide the parts outside the CDR3, is DTGVSQNPRHKITKRGQNVTFRCDPISEHNRLYWYRQTLGQGPEFLTYFQNEAQLEKSRLLSDRFSAERPKGSFSTLEIQRTEQGDSAMYLCAGSLPTGEIYGYTFGSGTRLTVV.

V usage is TRBV7-9 and J usage is TRBJ2-7, with TRBD1 matching 11 bases. Germline V gene data show CDR1 as SEHNR and CDR2 as FQNEAQ (reference sequence). The CDR3 sequence is 12 residues long. Germline trimming cut 9 bases from V and 6 bases from J; bases unmatched to any gene: 4. This CDR3 reads CASGDRGAEQYF. The CDR3, as DNA: TGTGCCAGTGGGGACAGGGGGGCCGAGCAGTACTTC.

The chain is built from TRBV19 and TRBJ2-1, with D unclear. The CDR3 contains 12 residues. Germline V gene sequence: CDR1 LNHDA, CDR2 SQIVND (reference sequence). The CDR3 bases are TGTGCAGCTGCGGTGGGCCCCAATGAGCAGTTCTTC. This translates into CAAAVGPNEQFF.

V is TRBV10-3 and J is TRBJ1-6; D is ambiguous. V was trimmed by 1 base and J by 8 bases, leaving 12 bases between them. Germline lookup yields CDR1 ENHRY and CDR2 SYGVKD. The length of the CDR3 is 15 residues. DNA of the CDR3: TGTGCCATCAGTGAGTGGGCCAGATTTGATTCACCCCTCCACTTT. Its protein is CAISEWARFDSPLHF.

In this sample, this clonotype turned up a few times. The rearrangement links TRBV5-4 to TRBJ1-2; tentative D call: TRBD1 (6 bases). There are 14 residues in the CDR3. The germline V and J ends were trimmed by 4 bases and 4 bases, with 14 bases remaining between them. Germline V gene lookup returns CDR1 SGHNT and CDR2 YYREEE (reference sequence). The CDR3 coding sequence is TGTGCCAGCAGCCCTCGCGGGGGCAGCTATGGCTACACCTTC. Translation: CASSPRGGSYGYTF.

The rearrangement links TRBV5-1 to TRBJ2-1, with 14 bases fitting TRBD2. V was pared by 3 bases and J by 12 bases, with 11 bases of the junction left unmatched. Germline CDR1 reads SGHRS; CDR2 reads YFSETQ. There are 16 residues in the CDR3. This CDR3 reads CASSSMGGLAGVRQFF. In DNA, the CDR3 is TGCGCCAGCAGCTCGATGGGGGGACTAGCGGGAGTTCGGCAGTTCTTC.

CDR3 protein: CASSQDRGFKETQYF. The DNA for the CDR3 is TGCGCCAGCAGCCAAGATCGCGGGTTCAAAGAGACCCAGTACTTC. J is TRBJ2-5 and V is TRBV4-3; the D gene is possibly TRBD2 (5 bases). The ends were cut back, 0 bases at V and 3 bases at J, with 11 bases in the middle. The CDR3 length is 15 residues. Germline lookup yields CDR1 LGHNA and CDR2 YSLEER.

The chain uses TRBV23-1 and TRBJ2-6, with D possibly called TRBD1 or TRBD2 (5 bases each). TRBV23-1 belongs to the ORF category, with a function that is uncertain. The CDR3 has 16 residues. The V end was cut by 2 bases, the J end by 3 bases, with 11 bases between. The CDR3 DNA reads TGCGCCAGCAGTCAACCGGGGACCGGTGGGGCCAACGTCCTGACTTTC. It encodes CASSQPGTGGANVLTF.

V and J are TRBV20-1 and TRBJ2-7, with no clear D. V dropped 3 bases and J dropped 5 bases, with 5 bases sitting between them. The CDR3 loop spans 10 amino acids. Germline assignment: CDR1 DFQATT and CDR2 SNEGSKA (reference sequence). The chain's CDR3 is CSASGHEQYF. CDR3 DNA: TGCAGTGCTAGCGGCCACGAGCAGTACTTC.

The table lists this clonotype with a few counts. This rearrangement joins TRBV6-2 or TRBV6-3 to TRBJ1-5; possible D gene TRBD1, 5 bases. This CDR3 region has 14 residues. Trimming left V 7 bases short and J 8 bases short, with 18 bases between. CDR1 and CDR2 (germline): MNHEY, SVGEGT. CDR3 protein: CASKFQGLIEPQHF. DNA for the CDR3: TGTGCCAGCAAGTTCCAGGGCCTAATCGAGCCCCAGCATTTT.

The rearrangement joins TRBV19 to TRBJ2-2; tentative D call: TRBD2 (6 bases). Germline values: CDR1 LNHDA, CDR2 SQIVND (reference sequence). The germline V and J ends were trimmed by 1 base and 1 base, with 7 bases remaining between them. CDR3 length equals 15 residues. The CDR3 sequence: CASSIVGGNTGELFF. The CDR3 DNA reads TGTGCCAGTAGTATAGTGGGGGGGAACACCGGGGAGCTGTTTTTT. Variable domain in full (rest from reference TRBV19 and TRBJ2-2): DGGITQSPKYLFRKEGQNVTLSCEQNLNHDAMYWYRQDPGQGLRLIYYSQIVNDFQKGDIAEGYSVSREKKESFPLTVTSAQKNPTAFYLCASSIVGGNTGELFFGEGSRLTVL.

This clonotype was recorded many times. The chain has TRBV4-1 and TRBJ2-1; D not resolved. This CDR3 comprises 15 residues. The V gene's germline CDR1 is MGHRA and CDR2 YSYEKL. Deletions cut 1 base from V and 6 bases from J, with 13 bases between. This CDR3 reads CASSQGPSSGNEQFF. As DNA, the CDR3 is TGCGCCAGCAGCCAAGGGCCTAGTTCGGGCAATGAGCAGTTCTTC.

In DNA form, the CDR3 reads TGTGCCAGCAGCTTAGCAGGACAGGAGGAGGCTGAAGCTTTCTTT. As protein: CASSLAGQEEAEAFF. The chain couples TRBV7-3 to TRBJ1-1; 7 nucleotides agree with TRBD1. The germline gives CDR1 SGHTA, CDR2 FQGTGA. The ends lost 2 bases at V and 6 bases at J; junction bases unmatched: 9. CDR3 length: 15 residues. Based on the CDR3 plus reference TRBV7-3 and TRBJ1-1, the full variable domain is GAGVSQTPSNKVTEKGKYVELRCDPISGHTALYWYRQSLGQGPEFLIYFQGTGAADDSGLPNDRFFAVRPEGSVSTLKIQRTERGDSAVYLCASSLAGQEEAEAFFGQGTRLTVV.

This clonotype was recorded only once. This rearrangement joins TRBV20-1 to TRBJ1-4; D is ambiguous. There are 15 residues in the CDR3. The V gene's germline CDR1 is DFQATT and CDR2 SNEGSKA (reference sequence). V was trimmed by 2 bases and J by 6 bases, leaving 16 bases between them. The CDR3 DNA reads as TGCAGTGCTAGACACCACCCGAGCCCCGATGAAAAACTGTTTTTT. The encoded protein is CSARHHPSPDEKLFF.

This clonotype was found a few times. J is TRBJ2-7 and V is TRBV20-1; perhaps D is TRBD1 or TRBD2 (5 bases each). Looked up from germline, CDR1 is DFQATT and CDR2 is SNEGSKA (reference sequence). The V end lost 4 bases, the J end lost 5 bases, and 15 bases lay between the germline ends. The CDR3 runs 13 residues. The CDR3 bases are TGCAGTGCTAAAGGTTCAGGGAGCCACGAGCAGTACTTC. Protein sequence: CSAKGSGSHEQYF.

This clonotype was counted once. The V and J genes are TRBV7-6 and TRBJ1-1; no firm D call. V shed 5 bases and J shed 5 bases, with 12 bases lying between them. Germline CDR1 SGHVS, CDR2 FNYEAQ. This CDR3 comprises 13 residues. CDR3 amino acids: CASSATLGTEAFF. In DNA, the CDR3 is TGTGCCAGCAGCGCTACCCTAGGGACTGAAGCTTTCTTT.

This clonotype was recorded many times. J is TRBJ2-7 and V is TRBV7-9; no firm D call. This CDR3 region has 14 residues. V was trimmed by 0 bases and J by 3 bases, leaving 9 bases between them. Per the germline V gene, CDR1 is SEHNR and CDR2 is FQNEAQ (reference sequence). The DNA for the CDR3 is TGTGCCAGCAGCTTAGCTTTGGTGAACTACGAGCAGTACTTC. Protein sequence: CASSLALVNYEQYF.

Worth noting for this clonotype: A single base separates this from a much larger clone, so it may be a read error. This sequence joins TRBV7-9 and TRBJ2-1, with TRBD1 matching over 8 bases. Germline lookup yields CDR1 SEHNR and CDR2 FQNEAQ (reference sequence). The CDR3 covers 13 residues. CDR3 DNA: TGTGCCTGCAGCACAACAGGGGGAGATGAGCAGTTCTTC. Its translation is CACSTTGGDEQFF. Complete variable domain (other parts from reference TRBV7-9 and TRBJ2-1): DTGVSQNPRHKITKRGQNVTFRCDPISEHNRLYWYRQTLGQGPEFLTYFQNEAQLEKSRLLSDRFSAERPKGSFSTLEIQRTEQGDSAMYLCACSTTGGDEQFFGPGTRLTVL.

This clonotype has just a few counts. The V and J genes are TRBV28 and TRBJ1-5; 7 bases map to TRBD1. J lost 1 base, V lost 5 bases, and 2 bases had no gene match. This CDR3 region has 14 residues. Per germline, CDR1 MDHEN and CDR2 SYDVKM. The CDR3 reads CASSPGQSNQPQHF. CDR3 coding DNA: TGTGCCAGCAGTCCGGGACAGAGCAATCAGCCCCAGCATTTT.

In its sample, this clonotype was seen a few times. The chain couples TRBV19 to TRBJ2-1; D gene unclear. Trimming removed 7 bases at V and 0 bases at J, with 13 bases between. Per germline, CDR1 LNHDA and CDR2 SQIVND (reference sequence). CDR3 length: 15 residues. The CDR3 here is CASNQALSSYNEQFF. DNA for the CDR3: TGTGCCAGTAACCAAGCGTTGAGCTCCTACAATGAGCAGTTCTTC.

This chain links TRBV27 with TRBJ1-4; a possible D gene is TRBD1 (5 bases). The CDR3 has 13 residues. CDR1 and CDR2 from the germline V gene are MNHEY and SMNVEV (reference sequence). The V and J ends lost 6 bases and 10 bases respectively, with 15 bases between them. CDR3 nucleotide sequence: TGTGCCAGCAGCCCCAAGACAGTCGGAAAACTGTTTTTT. As protein: CASSPKTVGKLFF.

This clonotype was detected many times. The chain recombines TRBV4-1 with TRBJ2-3; D may correspond to TRBD1 or TRBD2 (5 bases each). Germline V lookup: CDR1 MGHRA, CDR2 YSYEKL. The CDR3 consists of 14 residues. V was cut by 5 bases and J by 6 bases, with 15 bases left in between. CDR3 bases: TGCGCCAGCAGCTTGGGGGAATTTGAGGATACGCAGTATTTT. It encodes CASSLGEFEDTQYF.

The V and J genes are TRBV19 and TRBJ2-7; 11 bases are shared with TRBD2. Germline-derived CDR1 and CDR2 are LNHDA and SQIVND (reference sequence). The CDR3 contains 13 residues. Losses at the gene ends were 9 bases for V and 6 bases for J; bases not matched to a gene: 7. The CDR3 DNA sequence: TGTGCCAGCCGCGTAGCGGGGGGGCGCGAGCAGTACTTC. Protein sequence: CASRVAGGREQYF.

This clonotype appeared many times. This chain uses TRBV7-8 with TRBJ1-4; no firm D call. Germline assignment: CDR1 SGHVS and CDR2 FQNEAQ. The CDR3 runs 16 residues. V gave up 5 bases and J gave up 0 bases, with 13 bases separating them. The CDR3 region has the DNA TGTGCCAGCAGCGGCTACGACGGAGCAACTAATGAAAAACTGTTTTTT. It yields the protein CASSGYDGATNEKLFF.

The chain uses TRBV7-2 and TRBJ1-3; 7 bases line up with TRBD1. This CDR3 comprises 20 residues. CDR1 and CDR2 from the germline V gene are SGHTA and FQGNSA. Trimming cost V 3 bases and J 0 bases; bases outside gene matches: 17. The CDR3 is CASSLSSQEGAPRSGNTIYF. CDR3 DNA sequence: TGTGCCAGCAGCTTGTCCTCTCAGGAGGGGGCTCCACGCTCTGGAAACACCATATATTTT.